The 24 T cell receptor beta chains below were found in one sample sequenced in a study of regulatory T cells in long-lasting Graves disease (dated by TCRdb to the early 2020s). The sample's time point label is to be understood as: newly diagnosed GD, antithyroid drugs for less than 3 months. For both TCR sequencing and RNA sequencing, RNA was extracted from PBMCs using TRIzol. Libraries were made using multiplex PCR. These reads were obtained on an Illumina HiSeq 4000. iRepertoire HTBI primers and Arm-PCR amplification of CDR3 regions were used to construct TCR beta libraries. TCRdb reprocessing: public reads trimmed at Q25 with fastp, clones called with MiXCR, in-frame beta chains kept. For every CDR3 protein sequence, its rows merge into one entry that carries the most common genes and DNA. The sample table lists fewer than 650,000 distinct CDR3 sequences, roughly 15% of them with a count of one. Together, the top ten hold more than 15% of the sample.

This same sample was also taken into another study, of T cells in Graves' hyperthyroidism and ophthalmopathy.

The sample here was peripheral blood mononuclear cells (PBMCs), taken at new diagnosis, from a patient treated with antithyroid drugs. The receptors stem from a woman in her twenties or thirties with Graves disease. Donor details come from another sample of the same person, matched by shared clones.

This clonotype has at least ten counts. The rearrangement links TRBV10-3 to TRBJ1-6, with 7 nucleotides matching TRBD1. Germline CDR1 is ENHRY and CDR2 is SYGVKD. Losses at the gene ends were 6 bases for V and 7 bases for J; bases not matched to a gene: 3. CDR3 length: 13 residues. Written as DNA, the CDR3 is TGTGCCATCAGGCAGGGGGAGAATTCACCCCTCCACTTT. This encodes CAIRQGENSPLHF.

In this sample, this clonotype turned up many times. The J gene is TRBJ2-7, the V gene TRBV6-1, with 10 bases lining up with TRBD1. CDR1 is MNHNS, CDR2 SASEGT, per germline. The CDR3 totals 14 residues. J was trimmed by 2 bases and V by 6 bases; bases with no gene match: 4. The CDR3 nucleotides read TGTGCCAGCAGAGCCGGGACAGGGGCCTACGAGCAGTACTTC. Translated: CASRAGTGAYEQYF.

This clonotype was seen ten or more times. V gene TRBV7-3 combines with J gene TRBJ2-3; TRBD2 matches at 12 bases. From germline, CDR1 is SGHTA and CDR2 FQGTGA. V lost 5 bases to trimming and J lost 5 bases; unmatched junction nucleotides: 14. This CDR3 is built from 18 residues. The CDR3 DNA is TGTGCCAGCAGCGCCTACAAACCTAGCGGGAGGGTGGTAGATACGCAGTATTTT. Protein: CASSAYKPSGRVVDTQYF. Drawing the rest from reference TRBV7-3 and TRBJ2-3, the complete variable domain is GAGVSQTPSNKVTEKGKYVELRCDPISGHTALYWYRQSLGQGPEFLIYFQGTGAADDSGLPNDRFFAVRPEGSVSTLKIQRTERGDSAVYLCASSAYKPSGRVVDTQYFGPGTRLTVL.

The table lists this clonotype with a few counts. This may arise from a read error, as a much more abundant clone is one base away. The rearrangement links TRBV2 to TRBJ2-1, with TRBD2 matching 9 bases. The assigned J gene may be wrong: the sequence end matches TRBJ2-7 better. Germline CDR1 SNHLY, CDR2 FYNNEI. This CDR3 is 16 amino acids long. The CDR3 spells CASSIIAGESYNEQYF. The CDR3 nucleotides are TGTGCCAGCAGTATTATAGCGGGAGAATCCTACAATGAGCAGTACTTC.

This clonotype has ten or more counts. This rearrangement joins TRBV7-3 to TRBJ2-3, with TRBD2 identical over 8 bases. This CDR3 has 16 amino acids. The V gene's germline CDR1 is SGHTA and CDR2 FQGTGA. After removal of 8 bases from V and 0 bases from J, the junction contained 10 bases not matched to a gene. The CDR3 bases are TGTGCCAGCTCGGGAGCGGGACTAGAAAGCACAGATACGCAGTATTTT. It specifies CASSGAGLESTDTQYF.

A remark on this clonotype: This may come from a read error, since a much larger clone is one base off. The rearrangement joins TRBV6-2 or TRBV6-3 to TRBJ2-5, with D perhaps TRBD1 or TRBD2 (6 bases each). CDR1 and CDR2 (germline): MNHEY, SVGEGT. This CDR3 is built from 12 residues. Deletions cut 0 bases from V and 9 bases from J, with 8 bases between. In DNA, the CDR3 is TGTGCCAGCAGTTACTCGAGGGGGGCCCAGTACTTC. This gives the protein CASSYSRGAQYF.

This clonotype showed up many times. CDR3 bases: TGCAGCGCCAGGGCTGGTAACACCGGGGAGCTGTTTTTT. Translation gives CSARAGNTGELFF. This sequence joins TRBV29-1 and TRBJ2-2; D perhaps matches TRBD1 (5 bases). The CDR3 loop spans 13 amino acids. Trimming left V 7 bases short and J 2 bases short, with 11 bases between. Germline CDR1 SQVTM, CDR2 ANQGSEA.

Notes on this clonotype: A single base separates this from a much larger clone, so it may be a read error. The V call is TRBV2, the J call TRBJ1-2; D not certain. There are 15 residues in the CDR3. Between the trimmed V and J ends, which lost 2 bases and 1 base, there was a span of 11 bases. Germline loops: CDR1 SNHLY, CDR2 FYNNEI. In DNA, the CDR3 is TGTGCCAGCAGTGAACGGGGAAACCTTAACTATGGCTACACCTTC. Amino acid sequence: CASSERGNLNYGYTF. Using reference TRBV2 and TRBJ1-2 for the parts outside the CDR3, the full variable domain is EPEVTQTPSHQVTQMGQEVILRCVPISNHLYFYWYRQILGQKVEFLVSFYNNEISEKSEIFDDQFSVERPDGSNFTLKIRSTKLEDSAMYFCASSERGNLNYGYTFGSGTRLTVV.

This clonotype was counted at least ten times. The chain links TRBV2 to TRBJ2-5; D unclear. Germline V gene sequence: CDR1 SNHLY, CDR2 FYNNEI. The CDR3 totals 14 residues. Trimming shortened V by 6 bases and J by 1 base, and 12 bases separated the two germline ends. The CDR3 loop is CASSSTIPQETQYF. The CDR3 nucleotides are TGTGCCAGCAGCTCGACCATCCCCCAAGAGACCCAGTACTTC.

The J gene is TRBJ2-1, the V gene TRBV6-1; tentative D call: TRBD2 (6 bases). Between the trimmed V and J ends, which lost 6 bases and 6 bases, there was a span of 15 bases. The CDR3 is made up of 14 amino acids. The germline V gene has CDR1 MNHNS and CDR2 SASEGT. The CDR3 DNA reads TGTGCCAGCAGACCCGGGGCGGGGTTCAATGAGCAGTTCTTC. Translation gives CASRPGAGFNEQFF.

This clonotype was found many times. The chain joins TRBV27 to TRBJ1-1, with no clear D. The CDR3 is 14 residues long. Germline V CDR1 and CDR2: MNHEY, SMNVEV (reference sequence). The ends were cut back, 0 bases at V and 3 bases at J, with 8 bases in the middle. CDR3 coding DNA: TGTGCCAGCAGTTTATCCAGGTTGTACACTGAAGCTTTCTTT. Translated: CASSLSRLYTEAFF.

This clonotype was counted between two and nine times. V and J are TRBV7-3 and TRBJ2-2; 7 nucleotides align to TRBD1. CDR3 size: 17 residues. CDR1 and CDR2 from the germline V gene are SGHTA and FQGTGA. The J segment lost 3 bases and the V segment lost 2 bases, leaving 9 bases of the junction unmatched. CDR3 residues: CASSLDFDRAHTGELFF. The CDR3 DNA follows: TGTGCCAGCAGCTTAGATTTTGACAGGGCGCACACCGGGGAGCTGTTTTTT.

The rearrangement uses TRBV3-1 and TRBJ2-5; D gene ambiguous. V dropped 0 bases and J dropped 0 bases, with 5 bases sitting between them. This CDR3 comprises 14 residues. CDR1 is LGHDT and CDR2 is YNNKEL in the germline V gene (reference sequence). The CDR3 region has the DNA TGTGCCAGCAGCCAAGACGCGTACCAAGAGACCCAGTACTTC. It specifies CASSQDAYQETQYF.

This chain joins TRBV28 and TRBJ2-7; TRBD1 is a possible D gene (5 bases). V gave up 8 bases and J gave up 0 bases, with 14 bases separating them. Germline CDR1 and CDR2: MDHEN and SYDVKM. The CDR3 has 14 residues. CDR3 sequence: CASEGAGFSYEQYF. For the CDR3, the DNA is TGTGCCAGCGAAGGGGCAGGGTTCTCCTACGAGCAGTACTTC.

Ten or more counts support this clonotype. The chain links TRBV12-3 or TRBV12-4 to TRBJ2-4; 7 bases fit TRBD1. V lost 6 bases, J lost 2 bases, and 10 bases stayed unmatched. CDR3 length: 16 amino acids. The CDR3 reads CASRPSGGVTKNIQYF. As DNA, the CDR3 is TGTGCCAGCAGACCCTCAGGGGGAGTAACCAAAAACATTCAGTACTTC.

This clonotype was picked up a small number of times. The chain links TRBV28 to TRBJ1-2, with TRBD1 matching 10 bases. V was pared by 7 bases and J by 4 bases, with 15 bases of the junction left unmatched. Germline assignment: CDR1 MDHEN and CDR2 SYDVKM. The CDR3 runs to 17 residues. This chain's CDR3 is CASTTTGTGVSFYGYTF. Written as DNA, the CDR3 is TGTGCCAGCACCACCACCGGGACAGGGGTTTCTTTCTATGGCTACACCTTC.

This clonotype occurred a few times. The chain combines TRBV27 with TRBJ1-5; possibly TRBD1 for D (5 bases). This CDR3 spans 12 amino acids. Germline V gives CDR1 MNHEY, CDR2 SMNVEV (reference sequence). The ends were cut back, 3 bases at V and 11 bases at J, with 11 bases in the middle. CDR3 loop: CASSFSGGTQHF. Written as DNA, the CDR3 is TGTGCCAGCAGTTTTTCGGGGGGGACCCAGCATTTT.

This clonotype has at least ten counts. J is TRBJ1-5 and V is TRBV2; no clear D. The CDR3 extends over 12 amino acids. The V end lost 8 bases, the J end lost 2 bases, and 7 bases lay between the germline ends. The germline gives CDR1 SNHLY, CDR2 FYNNEI. Written as DNA, the CDR3 is TGTGCCAGCGCCCGGGGCAATCAGCCCCAGCATTTT. Its protein product is CASARGNQPQHF.

This clonotype was seen repeatedly, ten times or more. The rearrangement uses TRBV9 and TRBJ2-5; D call uncertain. Germline V lookup: CDR1 SGDLS, CDR2 YYNGEE. V was cut by 2 bases and J by 0 bases, with 8 bases left in between. The CDR3 sequence is 14 residues long. The CDR3 region is CASSVVPYQETQYF. The CDR3, as DNA: TGTGCCAGCAGCGTGGTTCCTTACCAAGAGACCCAGTACTTC. The full variable domain, in which reference TRBV9 and TRBJ2-5 provide the parts outside the CDR3, is DSGVTQTPKHLITATGQRVTLRCSPRSGDLSVYWYQQSLDQGLQFLIQYYNGEERAKGNILERFSAQQFPDLHSELNLSSLELGDSALYFCASSVVPYQETQYFGPGTRLLVL.

The sample holds many counts of this clonotype. The chain uses TRBV28 and TRBJ1-1; D unclear. V was shortened by 6 bases and J by 1 base, with 15 bases between the two germline ends. The CDR3 totals 15 residues. Per germline, CDR1 MDHEN and CDR2 SYDVKM. Written as DNA, the CDR3 is TGTGCCAGCAGCTACCCCAATGCCGGGAACACTGAAGCTTTCTTT. Translated: CASSYPNAGNTEAFF.

In this sample, this clonotype turned up many times. This rearrangement joins TRBV28 to TRBJ2-5; D is possibly TRBD2 (6 bases). The CDR3 covers 14 residues. V was clipped by 3 bases and J by 1 base, with 9 bases between them. CDR1 and CDR2 (germline): MDHEN, SYDVKM. CDR3 sequence: CASSFWGGQETQYF. CDR3 sequence (DNA): TGTGCCAGCAGTTTTTGGGGAGGCCAAGAGACCCAGTACTTC.

Comment on this clonotype: With a much larger clone just one base away, this may be a read error. V and J are TRBV10-3 and TRBJ2-1; D is unresolved. The assigned J gene may be wrong: the sequence end matches TRBJ2-5 better. The CDR3 is made up of 14 amino acids. Germline assignment: CDR1 ENHRY and CDR2 SYGVKD. CDR3 amino acids: CAISTGTEKKTQYF. CDR3 bases: TGTGCCATTTCCACCGGAACAGAAAAAAAGACCCAGTACTTC.

Points on this clonotype: It is unclear where the CDR3 begins or ends on the DNA, so no DNA is shown, and the CDR3 is as TCRdb lists it. V usage is TRBV30 and J usage is TRBJ1-2; TRBD1, the D gene given by the table, was not confirmed from the DNA. Per the germline V gene, CDR1 is GTSNPN and CDR2 is SVGIG (reference sequence). Ends included, the CDR3 has 14 residues. This CDR3 is CALERDRGNYGYTF.

To note about this clonotype: This could be a read error, since a much larger clone is one nucleotide away. V and J are TRBV28 and TRBJ2-2; TRBD1 is a possible D gene (6 bases). The CDR3 is 12 residues long. Looked up from germline, CDR1 is MDHEN and CDR2 is SYDVKM. CDR3 sequence (DNA): TGTGCCAGCAGTCAGGGGACCGGGGAGCCGTTTTTT. Amino acids: CASSQGTGEPFF.